This TCR beta chain was found in a study of CD8 T cells in Susac syndrome. Random hexamers were used to reverse transcribe the RNA input (about 0.5 to 1 ug). In TCRdb, the immunoSEQ multiplex PCR reads were re-called with MiXCR into one record per CDR3 protein. The table lists about 80,000 distinct CDR3 sequences, about 93% of them singletons. Sequenced input: CD8+ T cells from PBMCs. This clonotype was sampled from a human donor with Susac syndrome.

Written as DNA, the CDR3 is TGTGCCAGCAGTCCTACAGGAGAGGGAAACACCATATATTTT. Translated: CASSPTGEGNTIYF. The gene calls are TRBV6-5 and TRBJ1-3; TRBD1 is a possible D gene (5 bases). Germline V gene lookup returns CDR1 MNHEY and CDR2 SVGAGI. Trimming took 5 bases from V and 4 from J, leaving 12 bases between them. CDR3 length equals 14 residues.